This TCR beta chain stems from a study of regulatory T cells in long-lasting Graves disease. This clonotype was found a few times. Germline V CDR1 and CDR2: SNHLY, FYNNEI. Trimming removed 2 bases from V and 5 bases from J; junction bases left unmatched: 9. This CDR3 comprises 16 residues. Stated time point: newly diagnosed GD, antithyroid drugs for less than 3 months. There was RNA extracted from PBMCs, and the TCR library was made from it. Libraries of TCR beta came from iRepertoire HTBI primers plus Arm-PCR of CDR3 regions. TCRdb itself ran the multiplex PCR reads through MiXCR, one entry per CDR3 protein. The sample consists of fewer than 650,000 distinct CDR3 sequences, about 16% of them appearing once. These data were also filed under a second study, of T cells in Graves' hyperthyroidism and ophthalmopathy. That work adds: No progression to ophthalmopathy during 18 months of follow-up defined stable disease. With a duration under 2 months, the hyperthyroidism was newly diagnosed in patients aged 18 to 65. Exclusions: uncontrolled infection, other autoimmune disease, pregnancy, lactation. Carried out on the TCR CDR3, a first-round RT-PCR used the HTBI primer set.

The source of this sequence is a man aged 18 to 29 with Graves disease. The chain employs TRBV2 and TRBJ2-5; 9 bases match TRBD2. The sequenced sample was peripheral blood mononuclear cells (PBMCs), obtained at new diagnosis, from a patient treated with antithyroid drugs. Here the CDR3 reads CASSERLAGYGETQYF. CDR3 coding DNA: TGTGCCAGCAGTGAACGTCTAGCGGGGTATGGGGAGACCCAGTACTTC.